This T cell receptor beta chain was sequenced in a study of T cell changes during pregnancy in multiple sclerosis. Produced via immunoSEQ multiplex PCR; TCRdb's table is partial and in-frame only. The sample shows 40,000 or so clones, 92% of them seen only once. Germline V gives CDR1 LNHDA, CDR2 SQIVND (reference sequence). J was trimmed by 6 bases and V by 6 bases; bases with no gene match: 10. The CDR3 loop spans 15 amino acids. Sequenced material: CD8+ T cells from peripheral blood mononuclear cells, taken in the third trimester of pregnancy. The V and J genes are TRBV19 and TRBJ1-5; TRBD1 agrees at 8 bases. The receptor was isolated from a female donor with multiple sclerosis, enrolled in a pregnancy study. This CDR3 is CASSPGWTGIQPQHF. CDR3 nucleotide sequence: TGTGCCAGTAGCCCAGGATGGACAGGGATTCAGCCCCAGCATTTT.